Below, 5 T cell receptor beta chains from the same sample are listed, as sequenced in a study of blood T cell repertoires in COVID-19. Repertoires were generated with immunoSEQ multiplex PCR, while TCRdb's copy carries only in-frame clones and drops some. The table has around 300,000 clones, nearly 90% seen once. The sample consisted of PBMCs or T cells enriched from blood (not recorded which). All receptors derive from a young woman with acute COVID-19.

The rearrangement joins TRBV10-3 to TRBJ2-3; TRBD2 matches at 10 bases. This CDR3 has 15 residues. Germline V lookup: CDR1 ENHRY, CDR2 SYGVKD. V shed 7 bases, J shed 2 bases, and the junction held 6 bases outside the gene matches. The DNA for the CDR3 is TGTGCCATCAAGTTGACTAGCGGGCTCACAGATACGCAGTATTTT. Amino acids: CAIKLTSGLTDTQYF.

This clone is a singleton in its sample. The V and J genes are TRBV28 and TRBJ1-5; 9 nucleotides line up with TRBD1. J gave up 7 bases and V 4 bases, and 11 bases lay outside the gene matches. This CDR3 region has 16 residues. The germline V gene has CDR1 MDHEN and CDR2 SYDVKM. DNA of the CDR3: TGTGCCAGCAGTTCCCCGGGACAGGGAGGTGAACAGCCCCAGCATTTT. Its translation is CASSSPGQGGEQPQHF.

CDR3 in amino acids: CAWTTGGGGNTIYF. The CDR3 coding sequence is TGTGCCTGGACTACAGGGGGCGGTGGAAACACCATATATTTT. V is TRBV30 and J is TRBJ1-3; 9 nucleotides align to TRBD1. The junction had 4 bases not matched to a gene; V was cut back by 4 bases and J by 3 bases. The CDR3 spans 14 residues. Germline V gene sequence: CDR1 GTSNPN, CDR2 SVGIG (reference sequence).

This clone was picked up a small number of times. The chain is built from TRBV29-1 and TRBJ1-3, with D perhaps matching TRBD1 (5 bases). The V end lost 4 bases, the J end lost 0 bases, and 16 bases lay between the germline ends. Looked up from germline, CDR1 is SQVTM and CDR2 is ANQGSEA. The CDR3 covers 16 residues. CDR3 amino acids: CSVGMAGPSSGNTIYF. CDR3 nucleotides: TGCAGCGTTGGAATGGCAGGGCCGAGCTCTGGAAACACCATATATTTT.

Note on this clone: The same CDR3 arises from other DNA sequences in this sample as well. The rearrangement joins TRBV12-3 or TRBV12-4 to TRBJ1-2; 10 bases line up with TRBD1. The junction had 2 bases not matched to a gene; V was cut back by 6 bases and J by 4 bases. This CDR3 is 13 amino acids long. CDR3 region: CASSRDRGYGYTF. The CDR3 region has the DNA TGTGCCAGCAGCAGGGACAGGGGCTATGGCTACACCTTC.